The 20 T cell receptor beta chains given below trace back to one sample, sequenced in a study of low-dose radiotherapy and immunotherapy resistance in tumors. Covering alpha and beta chains, TRAV- and TRBV-specific primers were used for the first-strand cDNA. With a constant-region primer and a V-primer adapter, TCRs were subjected to around 20 PCR cycles of amplification. TCRdb re-called the reads through MiXCR, storing one row per CDR3 protein. The sample lists tens of thousands of distinct CDR3 sequences; 20% to 25% were seen once. Time point here: before trial treatment. Sequenced material: PBMCs, taken before treatment. All receptors come from a male donor with prostate cancer.

This clonotype was observed a few times. The V call is TRBV12-3 or TRBV12-4, the J call TRBJ2-3; 9 bases match TRBD2. This CDR3 has 14 amino acids. V lost 8 bases and J lost 4; bases outside the gene matches: 7. CDR3 DNA: TGTGCCAGCCTGGCGGGAGGGGGCCCAGATACGCAGTATTTT. Residues: CASLAGGGPDTQYF.

This clonotype occurred a few times. The genes are TRBV20-1 and TRBJ1-1; D gene unclear. The CDR3 spans 13 residues. V was cut by 2 bases and J by 1 base, with 8 bases left in between. Germline V gene sequence: CDR1 DFQATT, CDR2 SNEGSKA (reference sequence). DNA for the CDR3: TGCAGTGCTAGATTGCCCCAGAACACTGAAGCTTTCTTT. Translation gives CSARLPQNTEAFF.

The table lists this clonotype with many counts. The chain carries TRBV27 and TRBJ1-5; TRBD1 might be the D (6 bases). The CDR3 totals 15 residues. Germline V CDR1 and CDR2: MNHEY, SMNVEV (reference sequence). V lost 1 base, J lost 4 bases, and 11 bases lay in between. The CDR3 coding sequence is TGTGCCAGCAGTTTATACCAGGGGTATAATCAGCCCCAGCATTTT. This codes for CASSLYQGYNQPQHF.

This clonotype has ten or more counts. The gene calls are TRBV4-1 and TRBJ1-6; D unclear. Trimming shortened V by 1 base and J by 6 bases, and 10 bases separated the two germline ends. There are 15 residues in the CDR3. CDR1 and CDR2 from the germline V gene are MGHRA and YSYEKL. CDR3 sequence: CASSQGPGANSPLHF. CDR3 DNA sequence: TGCGCCAGCAGCCAAGGGCCAGGAGCTAATTCACCCCTCCACTTT.

This clonotype has a count of ten or more. The V gene is TRBV5-1, the J gene TRBJ1-2; possible D gene TRBD1, 5 bases. The CDR3 length is 13 residues. V lost 0 bases and J 8 bases, leaving 11 bases between the germline ends. Germline CDR1 SGHRS, CDR2 YFSETQ. The CDR3 DNA reads as TGCGCCAGCAGCTTGGCGGGGCGTGGAGGCTACACCTTC. It yields the protein CASSLAGRGGYTF.

This chain uses TRBV28 with TRBJ2-1; D call uncertain. Germline CDR1 and CDR2: MDHEN and SYDVKM. V was pared by 2 bases and J by 9 bases, with 11 bases between. The CDR3 loop spans 13 amino acids. The CDR3 protein is CASSLGSSGEQFF. In nucleotides, the CDR3 is TGTGCCAGCAGTTTAGGTTCTTCCGGTGAGCAGTTCTTC.

The chain is built from TRBV5-1 and TRBJ1-5; no firm D call. Trimming pared 4 bases from V and 7 bases from J, leaving 15 bases between. CDR3 length: 14 residues. Germline V gene lookup returns CDR1 SGHRS and CDR2 YFSETQ. The CDR3 bases are TGCGCCAGCAGCCTGCGTCCGGAATCACAGCCCCAGCATTTT. It translates to CASSLRPESQPQHF.

This clonotype has at least ten counts. The rearrangement joins TRBV20-1 to TRBJ2-5; 9 nucleotides line up with TRBD1. V was pared by 6 bases and J by 7 bases, with 9 bases of the junction left unmatched. The CDR3 spans 13 residues. Per germline, CDR1 DFQATT and CDR2 SNEGSKA (reference sequence). CDR3 in DNA: TGCAGTGCCGATGGGACAGGGCGAGGGACCCAGTACTTC. Translated: CSADGTGRGTQYF.

This clonotype occurred many times. The chain carries TRBV19 and TRBJ1-2; 8 positions match TRBD1. The germline CDR1 and CDR2 sequences are LNHDA and SQIVND (reference sequence). This CDR3 has 17 residues. J was trimmed by 0 bases and V by 6 bases; bases with no gene match: 12. The CDR3 here is CASSDNPGQDSNYGYTF. The DNA of the CDR3 is TGTGCCAGTAGCGATAACCCGGGACAGGATTCTAACTATGGCTACACCTTC.

Remarks on this clonotype: One base separates it from a far larger clone, so it is likely a read error. The rearrangement uses TRBV6-2 or TRBV6-3 and TRBJ2-7; 12 nucleotides align to TRBD2. There are 15 residues in the CDR3. J lost 7 bases, V lost 8 bases, and 12 bases had no gene match. Germline V gene sequence: CDR1 MNHEY, CDR2 SVGEGT. The CDR3 DNA reads as TGTGCCAGCTGTAGGACTAGCGGGGCCACCAATGAGCAGTACTTC. The encoded protein is CASCRTSGATNEQYF.

This clonotype was seen repeatedly, ten times or more. J is TRBJ1-6 and V is TRBV7-9; D might be TRBD1 (5 bases). In germline, CDR1 is SEHNR, CDR2 FQNEAQ (reference sequence). This CDR3 is 15 amino acids long. V lost 5 bases to trimming and J lost 8 bases, with 16 bases between them. The CDR3 nucleotides are TGTGCCAGCAGCCCCCCGACAGTTGGGGATTCACCCCTCCACTTT. Protein sequence: CASSPPTVGDSPLHF.

This clonotype was counted a few times. The chain recombines TRBV30 with TRBJ2-5; 11 positions match TRBD1. J was trimmed by 6 bases and V by 5 bases; bases with no gene match: 11. In germline, CDR1 is GTSNPN, CDR2 SVGIG (reference sequence). The CDR3 sequence is 15 residues long. The CDR3 region is CAWGGQGAVTKTQYF. The CDR3 bases are TGTGCCTGGGGAGGACAGGGGGCCGTCACGAAGACCCAGTACTTC.

V is TRBV9 and J is TRBJ2-1, with 9 bases aligning to TRBD2. The junction had 3 bases not matched to a gene; V was cut back by 0 bases and J by 8 bases. CDR1 is SGDLS and CDR2 is YYNGEE in the germline V gene. The CDR3 spans 14 residues. The CDR3 reads CASSVEIAGDEQFF. The CDR3 nucleotides read TGTGCCAGCAGCGTAGAGATAGCGGGGGATGAGCAGTTCTTC.

This clonotype was seen ten or more times. The rearrangement links TRBV7-2 to TRBJ2-1, with unresolved D. The V end lost 0 bases, the J end lost 0 bases, and 9 bases lay between the germline ends. CDR1 and CDR2 from the germline V gene are SGHTA and FQGNSA. The length of the CDR3 is 16 residues. The CDR3 reads CASSLAHQSSYNEQFF. DNA for the CDR3: TGTGCCAGCAGCTTAGCGCACCAGAGCTCCTACAATGAGCAGTTCTTC. The variable domain in full, with the rest retrieved from reference TRBV7-2 and TRBJ2-1, is GAGVSQSPSNKVTEKGKDVELRCDPISGHTALYWYRQSLGQGLEFLIYFQGNSAPDKSGLPSDRFSAERTGGSVSTLTIQRTQQEDSAVYLCASSLAHQSSYNEQFFGPGTRLTVL.

This clonotype was detected ten times or more. The CDR3 bases are TGTGCCAGCAAAGAGGGGCCAAACAATGAGCAGTTCTTC. Protein sequence: CASKEGPNNEQFF. The gene calls are TRBV6-6 and TRBJ2-1; D tentatively reads TRBD1 or TRBD2 (5 bases each). Between the trimmed V and J ends, which lost 7 bases and 5 bases, there was a span of 12 bases. Looked up from germline, CDR1 is MNHNY and CDR2 is SVGAGI (reference sequence). This CDR3 has 13 residues.

This clonotype was counted many times. The chain has TRBV30 and TRBJ1-3; 8 bases align to TRBD1. With V trimmed by 0 bases and J by 3 bases, 7 bases remained unmatched. The germline V gene encodes CDR1 GTSNPN and CDR2 SVGIG (reference sequence). The length of the CDR3 is 16 residues. CDR3 in amino acids: CAWSVSGTGYGNTIYF. The CDR3 nucleotides read TGTGCCTGGAGTGTATCCGGGACAGGATATGGAAACACCATATATTTT.

This clonotype was counted at least ten times. The chain's CDR3 is CASSYSGLAGYTDTQYF. DNA for the CDR3: TGTGCCAGCAGTTACTCTGGACTAGCGGGGTACACAGATACGCAGTATTTT. The rearrangement joins TRBV6-5 to TRBJ2-3, with 12 bases lining up with TRBD2. The CDR3 extends over 17 amino acids. Germline V lookup: CDR1 MNHEY, CDR2 SVGAGI. Trimming took 0 bases from V and 2 from J; bases not matched to a gene: 3.

Ten or more counts support this clonotype. J is TRBJ2-2 and V is TRBV20-1; 10 nucleotides match TRBD1. CDR1 and CDR2 (germline): DFQATT, SNEGSKA (reference sequence). Trimming took 2 bases from V and 4 from J; bases not matched to a gene: 7. The CDR3 runs to 16 residues. Written as DNA, the CDR3 is TGCAGTGCTAGACCACCGGGACAGGGGATCACCGGGGAGCTGTTTTTT. Translated: CSARPPGQGITGELFF.

The table lists this clonotype with many counts. The J gene is TRBJ1-1, the V gene TRBV18; no clear D. The CDR3 is 15 residues long. Germline lookup yields CDR1 KGHSH and CDR2 LQKENI. Trimming removed 3 bases at V and 1 base at J, with 12 bases between. The CDR3 loop is CASSPQSDRNTEAFF. In DNA, the CDR3 is TGTGCCAGCTCACCCCAGTCGGATCGGAACACTGAAGCTTTCTTT. The full variable domain, with the rest looked up from reference TRBV18 and TRBJ1-1, is NAGVMQNPRHLVRRRGQEARLRCSPMKGHSHVYWYRQLPEEGLKFMVYLQKENIIDESGMPKERFSAEFPKEGPSILRIQQVVRGDSAAYFCASSPQSDRNTEAFFGQGTRLTVV.

This chain links TRBV12-3 or TRBV12-4 with TRBJ2-1, with TRBD1 matching 8 bases. The CDR3 contains 14 residues. The V segment lost 7 bases and the J segment 4 bases; nucleotides outside the gene matches: 6. The DNA of the CDR3 is TGTGCCAGCAACCCGGGACAGGAGTACAATGAGCAGTTCTTC. Encoded protein: CASNPGQEYNEQFF.